This entry features one TCR beta chain sequence. Antigen: not known. The data derive from a study of CD8+ T cells in alopecia areata. General study results and limits: Sharing of TCR sequences between patients (possibly for HLA-related reasons) was less clear than in mice.

RNA, once extracted, was reverse transcribed into cDNA for use as the sequencing template. Data came from immunoSEQ multiplex PCR; TCRdb stores just in-frame clones and leaves some out. The sample lists some 150,000 clones; 58% were seen once. The CDR3 has 13 residues. Trimming left V 0 bases short and J 9 bases short, with 10 bases between. Germline V gene sequence: CDR1 SGDLS, CDR2 YYNGEE. The V call is TRBV9, the J call TRBJ2-1; D gene unclear. The material sequenced was CD4+ T cells sorted from blood, taken at week 0. The clonotype was recovered from a human donor with alopecia areata. This CDR3 reads CASSVETRTEQFF. DNA of the CDR3: TGTGCCAGCAGCGTAGAAACGCGGACTGAGCAGTTCTTC.